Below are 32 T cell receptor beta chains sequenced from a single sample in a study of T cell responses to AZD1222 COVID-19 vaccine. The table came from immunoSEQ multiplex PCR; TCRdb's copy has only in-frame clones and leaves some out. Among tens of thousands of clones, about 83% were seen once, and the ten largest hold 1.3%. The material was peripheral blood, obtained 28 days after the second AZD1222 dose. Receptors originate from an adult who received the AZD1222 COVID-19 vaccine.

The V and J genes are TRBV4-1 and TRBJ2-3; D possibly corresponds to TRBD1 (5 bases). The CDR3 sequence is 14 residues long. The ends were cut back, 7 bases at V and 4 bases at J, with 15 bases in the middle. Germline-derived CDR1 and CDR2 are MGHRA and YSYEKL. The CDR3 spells CASKVQGVADTQYF. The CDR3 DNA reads TGCGCCAGCAAGGTCCAGGGCGTCGCAGATACGCAGTATTTT.

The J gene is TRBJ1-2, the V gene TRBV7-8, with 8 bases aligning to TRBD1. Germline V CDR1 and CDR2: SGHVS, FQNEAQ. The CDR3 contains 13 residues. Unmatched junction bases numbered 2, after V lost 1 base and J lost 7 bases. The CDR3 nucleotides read TGTGCCAGCAGCTTAGAGACAGGGGTTGGCTACACCTTC. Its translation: CASSLETGVGYTF.

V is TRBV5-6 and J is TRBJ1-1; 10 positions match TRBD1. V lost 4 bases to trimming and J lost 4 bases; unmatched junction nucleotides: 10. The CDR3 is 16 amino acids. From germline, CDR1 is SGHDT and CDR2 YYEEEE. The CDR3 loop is CASSLGTGAQGTEAFF. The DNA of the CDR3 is TGTGCCAGCAGCCTCGGGACAGGGGCTCAGGGCACTGAAGCTTTCTTT. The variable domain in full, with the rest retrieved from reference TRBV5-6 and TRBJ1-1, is DAGVTQSPTHLIKTRGQQVTLRCSPKSGHDTVSWYQQALGQGPQFIFQYYEEEERQRGNFPDRFSGHQFPNYSSELNVNALLLGDSALYLCASSLGTGAQGTEAFFGQGTRLTVV.

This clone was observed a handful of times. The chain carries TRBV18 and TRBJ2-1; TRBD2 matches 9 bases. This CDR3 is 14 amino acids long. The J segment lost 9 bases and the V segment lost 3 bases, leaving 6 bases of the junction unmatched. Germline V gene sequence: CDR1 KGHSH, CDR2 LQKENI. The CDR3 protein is CASSPPGLASEQFF. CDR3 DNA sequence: TGTGCCAGCTCACCCCCTGGACTAGCGTCTGAGCAGTTCTTC.

CDR3 nucleotides: TGTGCCACACGACAGGGTAATCCCAATCAGCCCCAGCATTTT. Amino acids: CATRQGNPNQPQHF. The chain joins TRBV10-3 to TRBJ1-5; 7 bases fit TRBD1. The CDR3 totals 14 residues. Trimming cost V 10 bases and J 3 bases; bases outside gene matches: 9. Germline V CDR1 and CDR2: ENHRY, SYGVKD.

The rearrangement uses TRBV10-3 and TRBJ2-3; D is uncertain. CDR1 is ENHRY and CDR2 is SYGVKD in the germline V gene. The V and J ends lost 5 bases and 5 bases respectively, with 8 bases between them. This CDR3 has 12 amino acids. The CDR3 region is CAISTSGDTQYF. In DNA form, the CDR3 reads TGTGCCATCAGTACCTCAGGAGATACGCAGTATTTT.

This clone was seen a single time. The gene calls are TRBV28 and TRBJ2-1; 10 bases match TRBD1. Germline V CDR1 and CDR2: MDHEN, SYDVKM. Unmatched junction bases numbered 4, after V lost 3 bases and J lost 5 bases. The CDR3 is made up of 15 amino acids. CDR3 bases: TGTGCCAGCAGTTTTGACAGGGGGCTCCACAATGAGCAGTTCTTC. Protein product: CASSFDRGLHNEQFF.

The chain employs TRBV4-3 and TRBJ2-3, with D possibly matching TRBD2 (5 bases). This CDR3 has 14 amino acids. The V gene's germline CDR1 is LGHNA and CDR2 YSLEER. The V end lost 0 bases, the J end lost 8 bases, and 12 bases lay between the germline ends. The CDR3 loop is CASSQELVQGTQYF. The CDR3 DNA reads TGCGCCAGCAGCCAAGAACTAGTTCAAGGTACGCAGTATTTT.

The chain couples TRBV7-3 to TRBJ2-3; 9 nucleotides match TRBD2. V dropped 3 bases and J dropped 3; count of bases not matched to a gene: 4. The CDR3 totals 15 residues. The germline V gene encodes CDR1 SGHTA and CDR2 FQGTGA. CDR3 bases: TGTGCCAGCAGCTTTCGAGGACTAGCGACAGATACGCAGTATTTT. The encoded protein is CASSFRGLATDTQYF.

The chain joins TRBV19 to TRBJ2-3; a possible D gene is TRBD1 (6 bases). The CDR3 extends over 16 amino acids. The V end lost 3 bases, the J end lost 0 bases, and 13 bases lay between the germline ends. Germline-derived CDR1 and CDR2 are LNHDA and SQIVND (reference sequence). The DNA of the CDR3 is TGTGCCAGTAGTATGACAGGAATGGGAAGCACAGATACGCAGTATTTT. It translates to CASSMTGMGSTDTQYF.

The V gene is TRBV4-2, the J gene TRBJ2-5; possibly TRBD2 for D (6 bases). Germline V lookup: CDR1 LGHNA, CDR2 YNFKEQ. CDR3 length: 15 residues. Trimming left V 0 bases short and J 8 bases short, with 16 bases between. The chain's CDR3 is CASSQDLVGRSTQYF. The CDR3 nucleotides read TGTGCCAGCAGCCAAGATTTGGTCGGGAGATCTACCCAGTACTTC.

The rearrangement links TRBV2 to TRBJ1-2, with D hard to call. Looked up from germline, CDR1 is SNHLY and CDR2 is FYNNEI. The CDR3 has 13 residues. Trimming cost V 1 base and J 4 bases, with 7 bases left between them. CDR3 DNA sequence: TGTGCCAGCAGTGAAGAGGGTCGCTATGGCTACACCTTC. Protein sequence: CASSEEGRYGYTF.

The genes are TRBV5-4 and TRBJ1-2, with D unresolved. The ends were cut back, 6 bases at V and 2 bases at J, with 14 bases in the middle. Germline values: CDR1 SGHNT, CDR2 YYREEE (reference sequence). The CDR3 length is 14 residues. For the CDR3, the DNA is TGTGCCAGCAAAACCGAACACCAAAACTATGGCTACACCTTC. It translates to CASKTEHQNYGYTF.

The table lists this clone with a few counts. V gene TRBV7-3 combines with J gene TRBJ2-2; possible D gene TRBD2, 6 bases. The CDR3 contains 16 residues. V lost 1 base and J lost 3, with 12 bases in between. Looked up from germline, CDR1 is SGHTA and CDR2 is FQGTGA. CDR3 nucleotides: TGTGCCAGCAGCTTAAATAGGAGGGAAGACACCGGGGAGCTGTTTTTT. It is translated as CASSLNRREDTGELFF.

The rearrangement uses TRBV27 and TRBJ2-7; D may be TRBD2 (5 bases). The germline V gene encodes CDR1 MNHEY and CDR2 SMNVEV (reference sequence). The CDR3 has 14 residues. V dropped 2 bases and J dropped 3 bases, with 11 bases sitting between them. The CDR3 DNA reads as TGTGCCAGCAGTTTAATCGGGGTGGGCTACGAGCAGTACTTC. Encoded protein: CASSLIGVGYEQYF.

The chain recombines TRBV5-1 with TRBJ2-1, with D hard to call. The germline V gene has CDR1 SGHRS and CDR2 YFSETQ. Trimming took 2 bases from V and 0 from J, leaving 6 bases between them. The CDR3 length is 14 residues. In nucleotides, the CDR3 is TGCGCCAGCAGCTTCGACATCTCCTACAATGAGCAGTTCTTC. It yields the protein CASSFDISYNEQFF.

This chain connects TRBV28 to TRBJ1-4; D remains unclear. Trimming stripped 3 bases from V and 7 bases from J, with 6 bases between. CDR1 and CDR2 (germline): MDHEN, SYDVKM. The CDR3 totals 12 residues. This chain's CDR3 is CASSFGREKLFF. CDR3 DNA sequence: TGTGCCAGCAGTTTCGGGCGTGAAAAACTGTTTTTT. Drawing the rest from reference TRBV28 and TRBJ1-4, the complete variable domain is DVKVTQSSRYLVKRTGEKVFLECVQDMDHENMFWYRQDPGLGLRLIYFSYDVKMKEKGDIPEGYSVSREKKERFSLILESASTNQTSMYLCASSFGREKLFFGSGTQLSVL.

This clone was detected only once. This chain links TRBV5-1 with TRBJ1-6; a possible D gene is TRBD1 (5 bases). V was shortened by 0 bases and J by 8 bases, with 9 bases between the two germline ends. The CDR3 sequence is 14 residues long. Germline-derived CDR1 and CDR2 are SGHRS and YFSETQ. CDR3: CASSLGRVYSPLHF. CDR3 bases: TGCGCCAGCAGCTTGGGCAGGGTTTATTCACCCCTCCACTTT.

CDR3 nucleotides: TGTGCCAGCAGCCAGGGCCTCCCGACGGGCTATGGCTACACCTTC. Protein: CASSQGLPTGYGYTF. The chain uses TRBV3-1 (or the pseudogene TRBV3-2) and TRBJ1-2, with D unresolved. The CDR3 sequence is 15 residues long. CDR1 and CDR2 from the germline V gene are LGHDT and YNNKEL (reference sequence). V lost 3 bases and J lost 4, with 15 bases in between.

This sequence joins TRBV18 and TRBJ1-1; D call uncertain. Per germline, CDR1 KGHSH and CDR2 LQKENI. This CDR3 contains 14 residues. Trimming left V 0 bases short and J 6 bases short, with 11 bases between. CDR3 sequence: CASSPPLAVPEAFF. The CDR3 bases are TGTGCCAGCTCACCACCTCTCGCGGTCCCTGAAGCTTTCTTT.

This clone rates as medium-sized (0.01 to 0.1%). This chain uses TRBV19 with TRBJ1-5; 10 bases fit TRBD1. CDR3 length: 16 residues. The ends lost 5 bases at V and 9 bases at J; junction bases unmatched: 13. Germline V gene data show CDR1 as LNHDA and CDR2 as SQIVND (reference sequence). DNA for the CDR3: TGTGCCAGTAGTGAATGGGGACAGGGGATAGTTTGGCCCCAGCATTTT. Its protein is CASSEWGQGIVWPQHF.

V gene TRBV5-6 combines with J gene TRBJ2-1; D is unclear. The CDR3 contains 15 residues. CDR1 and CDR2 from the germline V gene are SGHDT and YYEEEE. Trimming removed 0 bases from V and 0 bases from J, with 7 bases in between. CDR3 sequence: CASSLGLSSYNEQFF. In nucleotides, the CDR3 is TGTGCCAGCAGCTTGGGTTTGAGCTCCTACAATGAGCAGTTCTTC.

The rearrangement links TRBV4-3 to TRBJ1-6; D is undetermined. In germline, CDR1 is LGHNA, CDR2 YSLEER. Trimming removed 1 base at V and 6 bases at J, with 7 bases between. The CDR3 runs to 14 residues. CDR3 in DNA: TGCGCCAGCAGCCAAGGCCACCTTAATTCACCCCTCCACTTT. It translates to CASSQGHLNSPLHF.

CDR3 DNA: TGTGCCAGCAGCCCTCTCCTCGTGGGTGGCTACACCTTC. Residues: CASSPLLVGGYTF. The V gene is TRBV9, the J gene TRBJ1-2; D gene ambiguous. This CDR3 spans 13 amino acids. V was shortened by 4 bases and J by 7 bases, with 14 bases between the two germline ends. Germline-derived CDR1 and CDR2 are SGDLS and YYNGEE.

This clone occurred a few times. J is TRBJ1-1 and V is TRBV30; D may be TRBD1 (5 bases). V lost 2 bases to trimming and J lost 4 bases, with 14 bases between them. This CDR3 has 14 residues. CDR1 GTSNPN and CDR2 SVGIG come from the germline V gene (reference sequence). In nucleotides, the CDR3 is TGTGCCTGGAGTCGTGAAGCAGGGATCACTGAAGCTTTCTTT. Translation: CAWSREAGITEAFF.

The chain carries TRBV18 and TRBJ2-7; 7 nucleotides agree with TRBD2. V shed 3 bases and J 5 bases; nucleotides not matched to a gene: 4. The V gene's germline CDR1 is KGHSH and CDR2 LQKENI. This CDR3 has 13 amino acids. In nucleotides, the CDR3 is TGTGCCAGCTCACCTGCGGGAGTGGACGAGCAGTACTTC. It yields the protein CASSPAGVDEQYF.

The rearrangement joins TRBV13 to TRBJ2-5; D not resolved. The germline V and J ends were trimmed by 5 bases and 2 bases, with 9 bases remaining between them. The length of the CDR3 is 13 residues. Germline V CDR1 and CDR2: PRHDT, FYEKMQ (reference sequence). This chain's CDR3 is CASSTKQQETQYF. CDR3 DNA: TGTGCCAGCAGCACCAAACAGCAAGAGACCCAGTACTTC.

The CDR3 region is CASFNMDSYEQYF. The CDR3 nucleotides read TGTGCCAGCTTCAACATGGATTCCTACGAGCAGTACTTC. This sequence joins TRBV28 and TRBJ2-7; no clear D gene. The CDR3 has 13 residues. The V end was cut by 8 bases, the J end by 1 base, with 12 bases between. The germline CDR1 and CDR2 sequences are MDHEN and SYDVKM.

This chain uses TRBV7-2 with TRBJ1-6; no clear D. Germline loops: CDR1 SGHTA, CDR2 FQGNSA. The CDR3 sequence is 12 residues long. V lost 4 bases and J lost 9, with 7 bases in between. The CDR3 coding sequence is TGTGCCAGCAGCTCCACGGGTTCACCCCTCCACTTT. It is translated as CASSSTGSPLHF.

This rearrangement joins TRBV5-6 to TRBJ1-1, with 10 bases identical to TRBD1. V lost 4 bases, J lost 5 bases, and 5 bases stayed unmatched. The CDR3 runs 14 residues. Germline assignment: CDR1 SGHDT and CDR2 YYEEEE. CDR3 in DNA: TGTGCCAGCAGCCCGGACAGGGGGAGGACTGAAGCTTTCTTT. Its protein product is CASSPDRGRTEAFF. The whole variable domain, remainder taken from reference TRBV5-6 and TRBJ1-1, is DAGVTQSPTHLIKTRGQQVTLRCSPKSGHDTVSWYQQALGQGPQFIFQYYEEEERQRGNFPDRFSGHQFPNYSSELNVNALLLGDSALYLCASSPDRGRTEAFFGQGTRLTVV.

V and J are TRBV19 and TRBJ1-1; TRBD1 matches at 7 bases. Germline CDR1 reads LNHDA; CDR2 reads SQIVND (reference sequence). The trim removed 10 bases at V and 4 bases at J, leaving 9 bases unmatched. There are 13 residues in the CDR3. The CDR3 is CAIRRGSGTEAFF. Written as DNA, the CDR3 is TGTGCCATACGCAGGGGGTCGGGCACTGAAGCTTTCTTT.

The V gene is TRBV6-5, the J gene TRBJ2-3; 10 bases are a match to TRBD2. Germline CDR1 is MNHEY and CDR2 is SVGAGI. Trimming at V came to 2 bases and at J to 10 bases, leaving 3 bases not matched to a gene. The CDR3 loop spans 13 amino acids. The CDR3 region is CASSYASGSAQYF. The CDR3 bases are TGTGCCAGCAGTTACGCTAGCGGGAGCGCGCAGTATTTT.